This TCR beta chain appears in the sequencing data of a study of control samples from healthy donors and cancer patients. The method was immunoSEQ multiplex PCR; TCRdb's version includes in-frame clones alone and lacks a portion of them. The sample carries 90,000 to 130,000 clones, roughly four fifths recorded once. Between the trimmed V and J ends, which lost 5 bases and 4 bases, there was a span of 24 bases. The CDR3 consists of 18 residues. Germline loops: CDR1 SGHVS, CDR2 FQNEAQ. Sequences were obtained from blood. This sequence was found in a man younger than 35 in good health. The chain employs TRBV7-8 and TRBJ2-1; perhaps TRBD2 as D (6 bases). CDR3 region: CASSPLSHGGAAYNEQFF. The DNA of the CDR3 is TGTGCCAGCAGCCCTTTAAGTCATGGCGGGGCGGCATACAATGAGCAGTTCTTC.